This T cell receptor (beta chain) was sequenced during a study of CD8 T cells in Susac syndrome. The germline V and J ends were trimmed by 0 bases and 7 bases, with 15 bases remaining between them. CDR1 is LGHNA and CDR2 is YNFKEQ in the germline V gene. The CDR3 has 15 amino acids. Sequencing of TCR beta, carried out with a high-throughput approach, was applied to CD8+ and CD4+ T cells from the blood. RNA, at 0.5 to 1 ug, was reverse transcribed with random hexamers. TCRdb ran MiXCR on the immunoSEQ multiplex PCR reads and lists one entry per CDR3 protein. The data show approximately 180,000 distinct CDR3 sequences, just under 95% seen once.

The J gene is TRBJ1-2, the V gene TRBV4-2; D not certain. The receptor was derived from a human donor with Susac syndrome. Sequencing was done on a sample of CD4+ T cells from PBMCs. The CDR3 DNA reads TGTGCCAGCAGCCAAGAGCAAACCATTAGCGTTGGCTACACCTTC. Translation gives CASSQEQTISVGYTF.